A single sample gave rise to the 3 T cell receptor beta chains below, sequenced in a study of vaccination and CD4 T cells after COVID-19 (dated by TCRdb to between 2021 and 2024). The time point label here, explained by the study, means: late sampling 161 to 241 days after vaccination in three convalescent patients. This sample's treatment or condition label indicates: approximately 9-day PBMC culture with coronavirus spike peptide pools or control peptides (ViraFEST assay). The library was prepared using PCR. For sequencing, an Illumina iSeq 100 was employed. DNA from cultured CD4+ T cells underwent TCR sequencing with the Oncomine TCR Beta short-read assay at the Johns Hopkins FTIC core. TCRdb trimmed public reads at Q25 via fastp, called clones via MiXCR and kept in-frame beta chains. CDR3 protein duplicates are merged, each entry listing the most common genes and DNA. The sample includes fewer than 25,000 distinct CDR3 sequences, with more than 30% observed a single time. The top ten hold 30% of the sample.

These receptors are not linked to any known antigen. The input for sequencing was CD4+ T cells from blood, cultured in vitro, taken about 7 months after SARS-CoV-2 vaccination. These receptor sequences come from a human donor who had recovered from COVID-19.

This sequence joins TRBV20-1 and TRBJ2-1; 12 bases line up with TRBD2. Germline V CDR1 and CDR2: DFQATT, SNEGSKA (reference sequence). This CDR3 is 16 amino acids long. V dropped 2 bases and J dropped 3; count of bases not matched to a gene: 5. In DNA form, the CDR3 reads TGCAGTGCTAGACCTAGCGGGGGGGCCCACTACAATGAGCAGTTCTTC. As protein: CSARPSGGAHYNEQFF.

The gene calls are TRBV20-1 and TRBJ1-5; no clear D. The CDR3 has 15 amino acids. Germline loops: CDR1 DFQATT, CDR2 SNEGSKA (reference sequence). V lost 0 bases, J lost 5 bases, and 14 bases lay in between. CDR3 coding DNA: TGCAGTGCTAGAGATCCAAGACCTTTTGATCAGCCCCAGCATTTT. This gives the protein CSARDPRPFDQPQHF.

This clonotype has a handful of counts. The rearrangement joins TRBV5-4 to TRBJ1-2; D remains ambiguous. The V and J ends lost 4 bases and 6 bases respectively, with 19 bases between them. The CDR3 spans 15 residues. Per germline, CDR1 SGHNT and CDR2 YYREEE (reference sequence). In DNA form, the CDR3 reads TGTGCCAGCAGCAACCCCCCCGGGGTCGGGGATGGCTACACCTTC. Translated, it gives CASSNPPGVGDGYTF.